This section outlines one T cell receptor (beta chain) sequence together with its context. Healthy people donating bone marrow made up the donors. The donors, nominally healthy at sampling, likely had unrecorded immune exposures. Researchers ran the PCR with 60 Vbeta and 13 Jbeta primers. Some clones are missing from TCRdb's copy, which holds only in-frame ones; the method was immunoSEQ multiplex PCR. Here the sample spans fewer than 100,000 clones, 77% being singletons. This specimen comes from a study of cytomegalovirus exposure and HLA in healthy donors. CDR1 MGHRA and CDR2 YSYEKL come from the germline V gene. The CDR3 totals 13 residues. V gave up 4 bases and J gave up 7 bases; unmatched junction bases: 3.

The rearrangement links TRBV4-1 to TRBJ2-2, with 7 bases that match TRBD2. This TCR derives from a female donor in good health and CMV-seronegative. Specimen: PBMCs. CDR3 coding DNA: TGCGCCAGCAGCCCCACGGGGGGCGGGGAGCTGTTTTTT. Amino acid sequence: CASSPTGGGELFF.